This is a list of T cell receptor beta chains from one sample in a study of CD8 T cells in Susac syndrome. TCRdb re-called the immunoSEQ multiplex PCR reads with MiXCR, one entry per CDR3 protein. This sample has 100,000 to 150,000 distinct CDR3 sequences; roughly 80% occur once, and the top ten carry roughly 0.53%. Source material: CD8+ T cells from PBMCs. These receptors were collected from a human donor with multiple sclerosis. CDR3s include the opening cysteine and the closing phenylalanine or tryptophan. The order of the fields is clone size, D gene, V gene, J gene, CDR3 protein, CDR3 DNA. D genes are given only for firm matches. Only part of the rows carry a size: once, few, many, or a class if the clone is expanded.

>once|NA|TRBV2|TRBJ2-3
CASSAQGYGTDTQYF
TGTGCCAGCAGTGCTCAGGGGTACGGCACAGATACGCAGTATTTT
>NA|TRBD2|TRBV28|TRBJ2-7
CASSLSGGAHEQYF
TGTGCCAGCAGTTTGAGCGGGGGGGCACACGAGCAGTACTTC
>NA|TRBD2|TRBV11-3|TRBJ2-1
CASSPRESGSSSYNEQFF
TGTGCCAGCAGCCCCAGGGAAAGCGGGAGTTCTTCCTACAATGAGCAGTTCTTC
>NA|NA|TRBV2|TRBJ2-1
CANDPGASGNEQFF
TGTGCCAACGATCCGGGGGCCAGCGGCAATGAGCAGTTCTTC
>NA|NA|TRBV7-3|TRBJ1-2
CASSFEHKSNYGYTF
TGTGCCAGCAGCTTTGAACATAAGTCTAACTATGGCTACACCTTC
>NA|NA|TRBV7-7|TRBJ2-5
CASSLAQAYQETQYF
TGTGCTAGCAGCTTAGCGCAAGCGTACCAAGAGACCCAGTACTTC
>NA|NA|TRBV28|TRBJ2-3
CASSPSGRWGSSTDTQYF
TGTGCCAGCAGTCCGTCGGGTCGGTGGGGTTCTAGCACAGATACGCAGTATTTT
>NA|NA|TRBV6-6|TRBJ1-2
CASSYSEGDYGYTF
TGTGCCAGCAGTTACTCGGAGGGGGACTATGGCTACACCTTC
>NA|NA|TRBV7-6|TRBJ2-2
CASSLKYGQPNTGELFF
TGTGCCAGCAGCTTAAAATACGGGCAGCCGAACACCGGGGAGCTGTTTTTT
>NA|NA|TRBV7-2|TRBJ1-5
CASSLSHSNQPQHF
TGTGCCAGCAGCTTGAGTCATAGCAATCAGCCCCAGCATTTT
>once|NA|TRBV2|TRBJ1-6
CASSEETGNNSPLHF
TGTGCCAGCAGTGAAGAAACAGGGAATAATTCACCCCTCCACTTT
>NA|NA|TRBV6-2/TRBV6-3|TRBJ2-6
CASSYRAFSPSSSGANVLTF
TGTGCCAGCAGTTATCGCGCCTTCTCACCTTCTAGCTCTGGGGCCAACGTCCTGACTTTC
>once|NA|TRBV9|TRBJ1-1
CASSPLIGMNTEAFF
TGTGCCAGCAGCCCTCTAATTGGGATGAACACTGAAGCTTTCTTT
>NA|NA|TRBV10-3|TRBJ1-2
CAIHGDNYGYTF
TGTGCCATCCACGGAGATAACTATGGCTACACCTTC
>NA|TRBD1|TRBV6-6|TRBJ1-3
CASRDRGENTIYF
TGTGCCAGCAGAGACAGGGGAGAAAACACCATATATTTT
>few|NA|TRBV24-1|TRBJ1-2
CATSDSIHGYTF
TGTGCCACCAGTGATTCAATACATGGCTACACCTTC
>NA|NA|TRBV2|TRBJ1-5
CASSERGASGQPQHF
TGTGCCAGCAGTGAAAGGGGAGCCAGCGGACAGCCCCAGCATTTT
>few|NA|TRBV10-3|TRBJ1-2
CAISEPSLWGYGYTF
TGTGCCATCAGTGAGCCTAGTCTCTGGGGTTATGGCTACACCTTC
>few|NA|TRBV4-1|TRBJ2-1
CASSHVSGEQFF
TGCGCCAGCAGCCATGTAAGTGGTGAGCAGTTCTTC
>once|NA|TRBV5-1|TRBJ1-2
CASSWSRDTPALGYTF
TGCGCCAGCAGCTGGAGCCGGGACACCCCGGCTCTTGGCTACACCTTC
>NA|NA|TRBV27|TRBJ1-5
CASRTIWGDHPQHF
TGTGCCAGCAGGACTATATGGGGGGACCACCCCCAGCATTTT
>NA|NA|TRBV24-1|TRBJ2-1
CATRGHWAHEQFF
TGTGCCACCAGAGGACATTGGGCTCATGAGCAGTTCTTC
>NA|NA|TRBV29-1|TRBJ2-3
CSVEDQGRGTDTQYF
TGCAGCGTTGAAGACCAGGGACGGGGCACAGATACGCAGTATTTT
>NA|TRBD2|TRBV12-3/TRBV12-4|TRBJ2-1
CASSGLADYNEQFF
TGTGCCTCTTCGGGGCTAGCGGACTACAATGAGCAGTTCTTC
>NA|TRBD2|TRBV7-8|TRBJ2-6
CASIKSRTSGSLSGANVLTF
TGTGCCAGCATCAAATCCCGGACTAGCGGGAGCCTCTCTGGGGCCAACGTCCTGACTTTC
>NA|NA|TRBV7-9|TRBJ2-3
CASRSGYTDTQYF
TGTGCCAGCAGGAGCGGATACACAGATACGCAGTATTTT